The rows below give T cell receptor beta chains drawn from one sample of a study of shared clonotypes between healthy human individuals. Measured with immunoSEQ multiplex PCR; TCRdb has only the in-frame clones, and not every one. Among about 1 million clones, approximately 76% were seen once, and the ten largest hold about 1.5%. Sequenced input: memory CD4+ T cells sorted from blood. The receptor source for this set is a man aged 18 to 30 in good health. Each CDR3 is given with its conserved first and last residue. D genes are given only for firm matches. Expanded clones get a size class; other rows say once, few or many, or leave the size out.

D gene: TRBD2
V gene: TRBV7-2
clone size: NA
J gene: TRBJ2-7
CDR3 DNA: TGTGCCAGCAGCTTAGAAGGGCTAGCGGGGCCCTACGAGCAGTACTTC
CDR3 protein: CASSLEGLAGPYEQYF

D gene: NA
V gene: TRBV30
clone size: NA
J gene: TRBJ1-5
CDR3 DNA: TGTGCCTGGAGTGTGGACGGGGGGAGGAATCAGCCCCAGCATTTT
CDR3 protein: CAWSVDGGRNQPQHF

D gene: NA
V gene: TRBV18
clone size: NA
J gene: TRBJ1-5
CDR3 DNA: TGTGCCAGCTCACGAGACAGCAATCAGCCCCAGCATTTT
CDR3 protein: CASSRDSNQPQHF

D gene: TRBD2
V gene: TRBV15
clone size: NA
J gene: TRBJ2-1
CDR3 DNA: TGTGCCACCAGCAGAGGAGCGGGGGGGCTGGGGAATGAGCAGTTCTTC
CDR3 protein: CATSRGAGGLGNEQFF

D gene: NA
V gene: TRBV7-8
clone size: once
J gene: TRBJ2-2
CDR3 DNA: TGTGCCAGCAGCTTGGTTTATCCAGGACGTGACACCGGGGAGCTGTTTTTT
CDR3 protein: CASSLVYPGRDTGELFF

D gene: NA
V gene: TRBV6-4
clone size: NA
J gene: TRBJ2-7
CDR3 DNA: TGTGCCAGCACCAGCCGCCCGGGACACCTCTACGAGCAGTACTTC
CDR3 protein: CASTSRPGHLYEQYF

D gene: NA
V gene: TRBV25-1
clone size: once
J gene: TRBJ2-7
CDR3 DNA: TGTGCCAGTCGGGACGCTTTCGCCTACGAGCAGTACTTC
CDR3 protein: CASRDAFAYEQYF

D gene: NA
V gene: TRBV7-9
clone size: once
J gene: TRBJ1-2
CDR3 DNA: TGTGCCAGCAGCGAGGATGTTGGTGGCTACACCTTC
CDR3 protein: CASSEDVGGYTF

D gene: TRBD1
V gene: TRBV19
clone size: NA
J gene: TRBJ2-6
CDR3 DNA: TGTGCCAGTAGTATGACAGGGGGCTCTGGGGCCAACGTCCTGACTTTC
CDR3 protein: CASSMTGGSGANVLTF

D gene: NA
V gene: TRBV6-1
clone size: few
J gene: TRBJ1-4
CDR3 DNA: TGTGCCAGCATTTCACATGAAAAACTGTTTTTT
CDR3 protein: CASISHEKLFF

D gene: TRBD1
V gene: TRBV19
clone size: NA
J gene: TRBJ1-1
CDR3 DNA: TGTGCCAGTAGGGGACAGGGGGGCATGAACACTGAAGCTTTCTTT
CDR3 protein: CASRGQGGMNTEAFF

D gene: NA
V gene: TRBV6-5
clone size: NA
J gene: TRBJ2-7
CDR3 DNA: TGTGCCAGCAGTTACTCTAGGGGCGAGCAGTACTTC
CDR3 protein: CASSYSRGEQYF

D gene: TRBD1
V gene: TRBV29-1
clone size: few
J gene: TRBJ1-1
CDR3 DNA: TGCAGCGTTGTGGGACAGCCTAACACTGAAGCTTTCTTT
CDR3 protein: CSVVGQPNTEAFF

D gene: NA
V gene: TRBV29-1
clone size: NA
J gene: TRBJ1-1
CDR3 DNA: TGCAGCGCCGAAGGCCGATTGGGGACTGAAGCTTTCTTT
CDR3 protein: CSAEGRLGTEAFF

D gene: NA
V gene: TRBV12-5
clone size: NA
J gene: TRBJ2-3
CDR3 DNA: TGTGCTAGTGGTTTGGGGCAGACCACAGATACGCAGTATTTT
CDR3 protein: CASGLGQTTDTQYF

D gene: NA
V gene: TRBV23-1
clone size: NA
J gene: TRBJ2-1
CDR3 DNA: TGCGCCAGCCAAAAAGGGCACGGGAGCTTCTACAATGAGCAGTTCTTC
CDR3 protein: CASQKGHGSFYNEQFF

D gene: NA
V gene: TRBV10-1
clone size: NA
J gene: TRBJ2-2
CDR3 DNA: TGCGCCAGCAGTTCACACCCAAATCCGAACACCGGGGAGCTGTTTTTT
CDR3 protein: CASSSHPNPNTGELFF

D gene: NA
V gene: TRBV7-3
clone size: NA
J gene: TRBJ1-1
CDR3 DNA: TGTGCCAGCAGCGCCTCAGCAGGGAACACTGAAGCTTTCTTT
CDR3 protein: CASSASAGNTEAFF

D gene: NA
V gene: TRBV5-8
clone size: once
J gene: TRBJ1-2
CDR3 DNA: TGTGCCAGCAGCCCGATCTATGGCTACACCTTC
CDR3 protein: CASSPIYGYTF

D gene: TRBD2
V gene: TRBV6-1
clone size: NA
J gene: TRBJ2-1
CDR3 DNA: TGTGCCAGCAGTGACAGGGAGGGGCGGCTGGGGTGGCAGTTCTTC
CDR3 protein: CASSDREGRLGWQFF

D gene: TRBD1
V gene: TRBV5-1
clone size: NA
J gene: TRBJ1-1
CDR3 DNA: TGCGCCAGCAGCTTGGCCGGGACAGTGAACACTGAAGCTTTCTTT
CDR3 protein: CASSLAGTVNTEAFF

D gene: NA
V gene: TRBV5-1
clone size: NA
J gene: TRBJ2-7
CDR3 DNA: TGCGCCAGCAGCCTCGGATACGGGGCATACGAGCAGTACTTC
CDR3 protein: CASSLGYGAYEQYF

D gene: TRBD1
V gene: TRBV13
clone size: NA
J gene: TRBJ2-7
CDR3 DNA: TGTGCCAGCAGCTTAGGGGCTCGACAGGGGGCGGACGAGCAGTACTTC
CDR3 protein: CASSLGARQGADEQYF

D gene: NA
V gene: TRBV6-5
clone size: NA
J gene: TRBJ1-5
CDR3 DNA: TGTGCCAGCAGTTACTCGGGTGGGAATCAGCCCCAGCATTTT
CDR3 protein: CASSYSGGNQPQHF

D gene: NA
V gene: TRBV4-1
clone size: NA
J gene: TRBJ2-1
CDR3 DNA: TGCGCCAGCAGCCAGAATCCCTCTATTCCCCACAATGAGCAGTTCTTC
CDR3 protein: CASSQNPSIPHNEQFF

D gene: TRBD1
V gene: TRBV19
clone size: few
J gene: TRBJ1-2
CDR3 DNA: TGTGCCAGTAGTATGGACAGGGGGACCGGACGGACCTTC
CDR3 protein: CASSMDRGTGRTF

D gene: TRBD2
V gene: TRBV28
clone size: NA
J gene: TRBJ2-3
CDR3 DNA: TGTGCCAGCAGTTTAAGCCTAGCGGGTACAGATACGCAGTATTTT
CDR3 protein: CASSLSLAGTDTQYF

D gene: NA
V gene: TRBV20-1
clone size: NA
J gene: TRBJ2-1
CDR3 DNA: TGCAGTGCTGGATCCTACAATGAGCAGTTCTTC
CDR3 protein: CSAGSYNEQFF

D gene: NA
V gene: TRBV14
clone size: NA
J gene: TRBJ2-3
CDR3 DNA: TGTGCCAGCAGCCATTCAGATACGCAGTATTTT
CDR3 protein: CASSHSDTQYF

D gene: NA
V gene: TRBV12-5
clone size: NA
J gene: TRBJ1-1
CDR3 DNA: TGTGCTAGTGGTTTGGTAATTGTTAGGGACCTGAACACTGAAGCTTTCTTT
CDR3 protein: CASGLVIVRDLNTEAFF

D gene: NA
V gene: TRBV7-2
clone size: NA
J gene: TRBJ2-1
CDR3 DNA: TGTGCCAGCAACCCTGGGGGGACTCGAGGCGATGAGCAGTTCTTC
CDR3 protein: CASNPGGTRGDEQFF

D gene: NA
V gene: TRBV7-8
clone size: few
J gene: TRBJ2-3
CDR3 DNA: TGTGCCAGCAGCTTAGCGCTCCTGCCTTTTACCACAGATACGCAGTATTTT
CDR3 protein: CASSLALLPFTTDTQYF

D gene: TRBD2
V gene: TRBV9
clone size: NA
J gene: TRBJ2-5
CDR3 DNA: TGTGCCAGCAGCTTAAGAGGGCTAGCGGGGGAAGAGACCCAGTACTTC
CDR3 protein: CASSLRGLAGEETQYF

D gene: NA
V gene: TRBV5-1
clone size: once
J gene: TRBJ1-4
CDR3 DNA: TGCGCCAGCAGCTTCGAGGGGCCGACAACTAATGAAAAACTGTTTTTT
CDR3 protein: CASSFEGPTTNEKLFF

D gene: TRBD1
V gene: TRBV5-1
clone size: NA
J gene: TRBJ2-4
CDR3 DNA: TGCGCCAGCAGCTTAGGGTCCTCGGGACAGGCCGGATCTGTCAAAAACATTCAGTACTTC
CDR3 protein: CASSLGSSGQAGSVKNIQYF

D gene: NA
V gene: TRBV7-2
clone size: few
J gene: TRBJ2-7
CDR3 DNA: TGTGCCAGCAGCTTAGACGCAGGGCGCTACGAGCAGTACTTC
CDR3 protein: CASSLDAGRYEQYF

D gene: NA
V gene: TRBV21-1
clone size: NA
J gene: TRBJ1-4
CDR3 DNA: TGTGCCAGCAGCAAAGAGGACGGTGGGACCGAAGGAACTATTGCAACTAATGAAAAACTGTTTTTT
CDR3 protein: CASSKEDGGTEGTIATNEKLFF

D gene: NA
V gene: TRBV19
clone size: NA
J gene: TRBJ2-1
CDR3 DNA: TGTGCCAGTGGGCGCGCTAGGGTGGATGAGCAGTTCTTC
CDR3 protein: CASGRARVDEQFF

D gene: NA
V gene: TRBV5-1
clone size: NA
J gene: TRBJ1-4
CDR3 DNA: TGCGCCAGCAGCTTTACAGGGTCAACTAATGAAAAACTGTTTTTT
CDR3 protein: CASSFTGSTNEKLFF

D gene: NA
V gene: TRBV6-4
clone size: NA
J gene: TRBJ1-2
CDR3 DNA: TGTGCCAGCAGTATGGAGGGGGGCTATGGCTACACCTTC
CDR3 protein: CASSMEGGYGYTF

D gene: NA
V gene: TRBV6-6
clone size: NA
J gene: TRBJ2-7
CDR3 DNA: TGTGCCAGCAGTGGGAACAGGAACTACGAGCAGTACTTC
CDR3 protein: CASSGNRNYEQYF

D gene: NA
V gene: TRBV6-1
clone size: NA
J gene: TRBJ1-2
CDR3 DNA: TGTGCCAGCAGTGATAAGGGGCAGGGATCTTATGGCTACACCTTC
CDR3 protein: CASSDKGQGSYGYTF